Here is one T cell receptor (beta chain) with its context. Authors' analysis steps: Amplification from reference gene primers served as the basis for estimated nucleated cell counts. The data were produced by immunoSEQ multiplex PCR, yet TCRdb's version contains in-frame clones alone and is incomplete. The V and J calls and clone size come from that table; D and trimming were worked out from the DNA. The sample lists hundreds of thousands of clones, about 85% occurring once. The cohort comprised adults aged about 18 to 89 years residing in under 30 US areas. The sample is drawn from a study of blood T cell repertoires in COVID-19. The CDR3 extends over 15 amino acids. Germline assignment: CDR1 GTSNPN and CDR2 SVGIG (reference sequence). Trimming shortened V by 3 bases and J by 0 bases, and 12 bases separated the two germline ends.

The origin of this receptor is a woman in her thirties who had been exposed to COVID-19. The rearrangement joins TRBV30 to TRBJ1-3, with no clear D. The sequencing sample was made of PBMCs or T cells enriched from blood (not recorded which). CDR3 sequence (DNA): TGTGCCTGGAGCCTTACGGGGTCCTCTGGAAACACCATATATTTT. It translates to CAWSLTGSSGNTIYF. Variable domain in full (rest from reference TRBV30 and TRBJ1-3): SQTIHQWPATLVQPVGSPLSLECTVEGTSNPNLYWYRQAAGRGLQLLFYSVGIGQISSEVPQNLSASRPQDRQFILSSKKLLLSDSGFYLCAWSLTGSSGNTIYFGEGSWLTVV.